What follows describes a single T cell receptor (beta chain). RNA was extracted and reverse transcribed into cDNA as the sequencing template. The repertoire was sequenced with immunoSEQ multiplex PCR; TCRdb's copy has only in-frame clones and lacks some. The data hold 120,000 or so clones, with about 61% observed a single time. The data were taken from a study of CD8+ T cells in alopecia areata. Germline loops: CDR1 SQVTM, CDR2 ANQGSEA. V was clipped by 3 bases and J by 7 bases, with 12 bases between them. This CDR3 comprises 12 residues. Sequencing was done on a sample of CD4+ T cells sorted from blood. V gene TRBV29-1 combines with J gene TRBJ1-1; D is uncertain. The receptor was isolated from a human donor in good health. This chain's CDR3 is CSVDPAGNEAFF. DNA of the CDR3: TGCAGCGTTGACCCGGCGGGAAATGAAGCTTTCTTT.